This TCR beta chain was profiled in a study of naive and memory T cell subsets. Germline lookup yields CDR1 DFQATT and CDR2 SNEGSKA (reference sequence). Trimming stripped 4 bases from V and 5 bases from J, with 23 bases between. This CDR3 region has 16 residues. This clonotype appeared many times. An equimolar mix of two oligonucleotides served as the beta constant-region primer for TRBC1 and TRBC2. TCRdb passed the UMI-ligation and nested PCR reads through MiXCR, listing each CDR3 protein once. The sample contains 120,000 to 150,000 distinct CDR3 sequences, about 18% of which appear only once. The chain recombines TRBV20-1 with TRBJ2-5, with a weak D call TRBD1 (6 bases). Material for sequencing was naive CD4+ T cells from blood. This clonotype was sampled from a human donor in good health. The CDR3 loop is CSAIPEPYRDQETQYF. CDR3 nucleotides: TGCAGTGCTATTCCGGAACCCTACAGGGATCAGGAGACCCAGTACTTC.